Below, 14 T cell receptor beta chains from the same sample are listed, as sequenced in a study of OX40 agonist ivuxolimab in advanced cancers. Generated by immunoSEQ multiplex PCR, the TCRdb table keeps only in-frame clones and is missing some. The data contain tens of thousands of clones, around 78% of them seen just once; the ten biggest clones take up around 49%. The material was CD4+ or CD8+ T cells sorted from blood, obtained in a trial of the OX40 agonist ivuxolimab. The receptors here all came from an adult with an advanced solid tumor such as melanoma, head and neck, liver or kidney cancer.

The chain links TRBV9 to TRBJ2-3, with 7 bases that match TRBD2. Germline CDR1 is SGDLS and CDR2 is YYNGEE. CDR3 length: 15 amino acids. The V gene end was trimmed by 3 bases and the J gene end by 4 bases; junction bases not matched to a gene: 8. The CDR3: CASSGRDYQPDTQYF. CDR3 sequence (DNA): TGTGCCAGCAGCGGCCGGGACTACCAGCCAGATACGCAGTATTTT.

The genes are TRBV28 and TRBJ1-2, with D hard to call. Trimming took off 6 bases at V and 4 bases at J, with 6 bases between the two ends. CDR3 size: 11 residues. Germline V lookup: CDR1 MDHEN, CDR2 SYDVKM. CDR3 DNA sequence: TGTGCCAGCAGCCCGGGCTATGGCTACACCTTC. Amino acids: CASSPGYGYTF.

The sample holds one count of this clone. The chain combines TRBV2 with TRBJ2-4, with 10 bases lining up with TRBD1. Germline lookup yields CDR1 SNHLY and CDR2 FYNNEI. V shed 8 bases, J shed 4 bases, and the junction held 5 bases outside the gene matches. This CDR3 comprises 14 residues. CDR3 residues: CASGTGVLKNIQYF. CDR3 nucleotides: TGTGCCAGCGGGACAGGGGTTCTAAAAAACATTCAGTACTTC. The variable domain in full, completed from reference TRBV2 and TRBJ2-4, reads EPEVTQTPSHQVTQMGQEVILRCVPISNHLYFYWYRQILGQKVEFLVSFYNNEISEKSEIFDDQFSVERPDGSNFTLKIRSTKLEDSAMYFCASGTGVLKNIQYFGAGTRLSVL.

The V call is TRBV11-2, the J call TRBJ2-2, with D maybe TRBD1 (6 bases). Trimming removed 3 bases from V and 2 bases from J, with 10 bases in between. CDR1 is SGHAT and CDR2 is FQNNGV in the germline V gene. The CDR3 consists of 15 residues. The CDR3 DNA is TGTGCCAGCAGCTTCAGGGGTCAAAACACCGGGGAGCTGTTTTTT. Protein: CASSFRGQNTGELFF.

The V call is TRBV6-4, the J call TRBJ1-5, with a tentative D call TRBD1 (6 bases). The germline V gene encodes CDR1 MRHNA and CDR2 SNTAGT. The V and J ends lost 9 bases and 9 bases respectively, with 24 bases between them. This CDR3 has 15 amino acids. CDR3 loop: CARKYRDGYCLPQHF. CDR3 nucleotide sequence: TGTGCCAGAAAGTACAGGGACGGTTATTGTTTGCCCCAGCATTTT.

J is TRBJ1-1 and V is TRBV7-9, with TRBD1 matching over 7 bases. The V segment lost 4 bases and the J segment 5 bases; nucleotides outside the gene matches: 4. This CDR3 has 13 amino acids. Germline V lookup: CDR1 SEHNR, CDR2 FQNEAQ (reference sequence). This CDR3 is CASSSGTVTEAFF. CDR3 in DNA: TGTGCCAGCAGCTCGGGGACAGTTACTGAAGCTTTCTTT.

Here the CDR3 reads CASSPLAGPGSTDTQYF. The DNA of the CDR3 is TGTGCCAGCAGCCCTCTAGCGGGGCCCGGGAGCACAGATACGCAGTATTTT. The chain joins TRBV7-8 to TRBJ2-3, with 9 bases that match TRBD2. This CDR3 is 17 amino acids long. CDR1 is SGHVS and CDR2 is FQNEAQ in the germline V gene. J lost 0 bases, V lost 5 bases, and 9 bases had no gene match.

The chain couples TRBV28 to TRBJ2-1, with TRBD2 matching 7 bases. The CDR3 runs to 13 residues. Germline V lookup: CDR1 MDHEN, CDR2 SYDVKM. J was trimmed by 5 bases and V by 2 bases; bases with no gene match: 0. CDR3 nucleotides: TGTGCCAGCAGTTTAGCGGGGGACAATGAGCAGTTCTTC. Its translation: CASSLAGDNEQFF.

This clone occurred many times. This rearrangement joins TRBV5-4 to TRBJ2-7; 7 nucleotides align to TRBD2. This CDR3 region has 14 residues. V lost 0 bases and J lost 9; bases outside the gene matches: 9. Germline-derived CDR1 and CDR2 are SGHNT and YYREEE (reference sequence). The CDR3 DNA reads TGTGCCAGCAGCTTGGCCGTCAGCGGGGAGGGGCAGTACTTC. Its protein product is CASSLAVSGEGQYF.

The CDR3, as DNA: TGCAGCGTTGAAGGGGGCTCGGCCCGGGGGATCCGCGATACGCAGTATTTT. This translates into CSVEGGSARGIRDTQYF. V and J are TRBV29-1 and TRBJ2-3; D is possibly TRBD2 (6 bases). Per the germline V gene, CDR1 is SQVTM and CDR2 is ANQGSEA. The V end lost 1 base, the J end lost 6 bases, and 23 bases lay between the germline ends. This CDR3 is built from 17 residues.

This clone is a singleton in its sample. The chain combines TRBV4-3 with TRBJ2-7; D tentatively fits TRBD1 or TRBD2 (5 bases each). CDR1 is LGHNA, CDR2 YSLEER, per germline. Trimming took off 1 base at V and 2 bases at J, with 12 bases between the two ends. CDR3 size: 15 residues. The CDR3 nucleotides are TGCGCCAGCAGCCAAGCGACCGGGGCTACCTACGAGCAGTACTTC. Translating it yields CASSQATGATYEQYF.

This chain joins TRBV9 and TRBJ2-5; 7 bases agree with TRBD2. J was trimmed by 4 bases and V by 4 bases; bases with no gene match: 10. This CDR3 is built from 15 residues. Germline CDR1 and CDR2: SGDLS and YYNGEE. This CDR3 is CASSSTGGRAETQYF. The CDR3 DNA reads TGTGCCAGCAGCTCCACCGGAGGGAGGGCAGAGACCCAGTACTTC.

The chain combines TRBV6-5 with TRBJ2-5; weak D call: TRBD2 (6 bases). V dropped 5 bases and J dropped 6 bases, with 16 bases sitting between them. The CDR3 is made up of 14 amino acids. The germline V gene has CDR1 MNHEY and CDR2 SVGAGI. The CDR3 sequence is CASSEDYPPQTQYF. CDR3 DNA: TGTGCCAGCAGTGAGGACTACCCGCCCCAGACCCAGTACTTC.

The chain is built from TRBV7-6 and TRBJ1-2; D possibly corresponds to TRBD1 (5 bases). Per germline, CDR1 SGHVS and CDR2 FNYEAQ. The ends were cut back, 5 bases at V and 4 bases at J, with 17 bases in the middle. This CDR3 has 15 residues. In nucleotides, the CDR3 is TGTGCCAGCAGCCCATACGGAACAGGCTCCTATGGCTACACCTTC. It codes for CASSPYGTGSYGYTF.